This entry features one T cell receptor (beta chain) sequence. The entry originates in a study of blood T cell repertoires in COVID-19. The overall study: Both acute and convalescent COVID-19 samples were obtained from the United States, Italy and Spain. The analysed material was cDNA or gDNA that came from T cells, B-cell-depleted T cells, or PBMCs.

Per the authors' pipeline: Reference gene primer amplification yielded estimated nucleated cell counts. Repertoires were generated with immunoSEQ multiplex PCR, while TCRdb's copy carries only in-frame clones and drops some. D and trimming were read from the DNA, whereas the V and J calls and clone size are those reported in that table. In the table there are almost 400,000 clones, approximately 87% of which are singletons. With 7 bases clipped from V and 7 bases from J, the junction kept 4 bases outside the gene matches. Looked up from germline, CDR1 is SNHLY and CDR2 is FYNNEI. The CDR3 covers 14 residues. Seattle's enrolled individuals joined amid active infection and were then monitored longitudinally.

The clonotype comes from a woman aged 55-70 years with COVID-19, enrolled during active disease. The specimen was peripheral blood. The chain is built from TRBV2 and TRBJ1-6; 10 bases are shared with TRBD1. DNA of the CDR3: TGTGCCAGCAATCGACAGGGGGCAAATTCACCCCTCCACTTT. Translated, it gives CASNRQGANSPLHF.